Presented here are 18 T cell receptor beta chains from one specimen sequenced in a study of monozygotic twins with inflammatory bowel disease. With the 5' RACE reads reprocessed, TCRdb shows one record per CDR3 protein and no DNA. Its listing shows 350,000 to 500,000 distinct CDR3 sequences. The specimen sequenced was blood. These receptor sequences come from a human donor with ulcerative colitis or Crohn's disease, or a healthy co-twin of an affected twin (not recorded which).

The chain has TRBV28 and TRBJ1-4; TCRdb's assignment of TRBD1 cannot be checked, as there is no DNA. The CDR3 length is 12 residues. Germline V gene sequence: CDR1 MDHEN, CDR2 SYDVKM. The chain's CDR3 is CATRAANEKLFF.

The genes are TRBV30 and TRBJ2-3; TCRdb picks TRBD2, but there is no DNA to check that call. Germline CDR1 reads GTSNPN; CDR2 reads SVGIG (reference sequence). CDR3 length: 12 amino acids. The CDR3 protein is CAWTPQGVTQYF.

This chain links TRBV4-3 with TRBJ1-1; the D call of TRBD1 rests on TCRdb alone, since no DNA is present to check it. Germline loops: CDR1 LGHNA, CDR2 YSLEER. The CDR3 spans 16 residues. CDR3 loop: CASSQDSRTGWTEAFF.

The V gene is TRBV18, the J gene TRBJ1-2. The germline V gene encodes CDR1 KGHSH and CDR2 LQKENI. The length of the CDR3 is 14 residues. The CDR3 is CASSPPSTNYGYTF.

CDR3 sequence reads: CASSLESATNEKLFF. The chain links TRBV5-1 to TRBJ1-4. CDR3 size: 15 residues. Germline V gene lookup returns CDR1 SGHRS and CDR2 YFSETQ.

This rearrangement joins TRBV7-9 to TRBJ2-3; lacking DNA, the TRBD2 call made by TCRdb goes unchecked. CDR3 length equals 14 residues. Germline V gene sequence: CDR1 SEHNR, CDR2 FQNEAQ (reference sequence). CDR3 in amino acids: CASSLEGPTNTQYF.

This sequence joins TRBV5-1 and TRBJ2-1; as DNA is missing, the TRBD1 call by TCRdb cannot be tested. The CDR3 length is 19 residues. CDR1 SGHRS and CDR2 YFSETQ come from the germline V gene. The CDR3 loop reads CASSLVPNSPLKVRNEQFF.

The V call is TRBV20-1, the J call TRBJ1-6; as DNA is missing, the TRBD1 call by TCRdb cannot be tested. Germline CDR1 and CDR2: DFQATT and SNEGSKA (reference sequence). The CDR3 is 15 amino acids. CDR3 in amino acids: CSARDRGEVNSPLHF.

The chain is built from TRBV7-2 and TRBJ2-3; TCRdb proposes TRBD2, but this gene call is untestable without DNA. CDR1 and CDR2 (germline): SGHTA, FQGNSA. This CDR3 has 15 residues. The CDR3 sequence: CASSLGLAGIDTQYF.

The CDR3 protein is CASSQGDSRYNEQFF. The rearrangement uses TRBV4-3 and TRBJ2-1; TCRdb proposes TRBD1, but this gene call is untestable without DNA. CDR3 length equals 15 residues. Per the germline V gene, CDR1 is LGHNA and CDR2 is YSLEER.

The V gene is TRBV18, the J gene TRBJ1-1; without DNA, the TCRdb call of TRBD1 cannot be checked. Germline CDR1 reads KGHSH; CDR2 reads LQKENI. The CDR3 sequence is 15 residues long. CDR3 sequence reads: CASSPSTGTNTEAFF.

CDR3 residues: CASSPIVQGSSYEQYF. J is TRBJ2-7 and V is TRBV5-1; without DNA, the TCRdb call of TRBD2 cannot be checked. Per germline, CDR1 SGHRS and CDR2 YFSETQ. The CDR3 covers 16 residues.

This rearrangement joins TRBV7-3 to TRBJ1-2. The CDR3 covers 13 residues. CDR1 is SGHTA, CDR2 FQGTGA, per germline. The CDR3 here is CASSLTRESGYTF. The complete variable domain, with remaining parts taken from reference TRBV7-3 and TRBJ1-2, reads GAGVSQTPSNKVTEKGKYVELRCDPISGHTALYWYRQSLGQGPEFLIYFQGTGAADDSGLPNDRFFAVRPEGSVSTLKIQRTERGDSAVYLCASSLTRESGYTFGSGTRLTVV.

This chain links TRBV30 with TRBJ1-5. The V gene's germline CDR1 is GTSNPN and CDR2 SVGIG (reference sequence). The CDR3 extends over 12 amino acids. The CDR3 reads CAWSAGNQPQHF.

V and J are TRBV4-1 and TRBJ2-7; the D call from TCRdb, TRBD1, cannot be confirmed without DNA. Germline loops: CDR1 MGHRA, CDR2 YSYEKL. The CDR3 loop spans 14 amino acids. CDR3 protein: CASSQDPPAYEQYF.

V is TRBV9 and J is TRBJ1-2; the TCRdb D gene call, TRBD1, has no DNA to confirm it. The CDR3 spans 17 residues. CDR1 is SGDLS and CDR2 is YYNGEE in the germline V gene. CDR3: CASSVAGGDTNFYGYTF.

CDR3 protein: CASSSVPGTGVSDQFF. J is TRBJ2-1 and V is TRBV5-1; TCRdb's assignment of TRBD1 cannot be checked, as there is no DNA. The CDR3 extends over 16 amino acids. Germline CDR1 reads SGHRS; CDR2 reads YFSETQ.

This chain links TRBV20-1 with TRBJ2-5; TCRdb selects TRBD1, and the lack of DNA leaves this call unchecked. Germline assignment: CDR1 DFQATT and CDR2 SNEGSKA (reference sequence). CDR3 length: 12 residues. This chain's CDR3 is CSARAAPWSQYF.